A single sample is the source of the 13 T cell receptor beta chains below, sequenced in a study of shared clonotypes between healthy human individuals. The naive CD8 subset, CD45RO-negative cells positively selected for CCR7, excluded terminally differentiated effector memory CD45RA+ cells. TCRdb's copy holds only in-frame clones and misses some; the assay was immunoSEQ multiplex PCR. The table shows hundreds of thousands of clones, with 92% occurring only once. Sequenced: naive CD8+ T cells sorted from blood. All receptors derive from a man aged 30 to 39 in good health.

The V call is TRBV7-2, the J call TRBJ2-7; TRBD1 is a possible D gene (6 bases). Trimming left V 6 bases short and J 2 bases short, with 14 bases between. The CDR3 is 14 amino acids. CDR1 is SGHTA, CDR2 FQGNSA, per germline. In DNA form, the CDR3 reads TGTGCCAGCAGGGGTACAGGGAAAACCTACGAGCAGTACTTC. Translation gives CASRGTGKTYEQYF.

The CDR3 is CASSHDRWTGELFF. CDR3 nucleotide sequence: TGTGCCAGCTCACACGACAGGTGGACCGGGGAGCTGTTTTTT. V and J are TRBV6-5 and TRBJ2-2; D possibly corresponds to TRBD1 (6 bases). The V and J ends lost 8 bases and 5 bases respectively, with 15 bases between them. CDR1 is MNHEY, CDR2 SVGAGI, per germline. CDR3 length: 14 amino acids.

The chain carries TRBV7-8 and TRBJ2-7; unclear D gene. V lost 4 bases to trimming and J lost 3 bases, with 16 bases between them. The CDR3 consists of 15 residues. The germline CDR1 and CDR2 sequences are SGHVS and FQNEAQ. CDR3 region: CASSSRRGALYEQYF. The CDR3, as DNA: TGTGCCAGCAGCTCTCGCCGAGGAGCCCTCTACGAGCAGTACTTC.

This chain connects TRBV5-5 to TRBJ2-7; no reliable D call. Germline CDR1 and CDR2: SGHKS and YYEKEE (reference sequence). The CDR3 is 13 residues long. V was trimmed by 1 base and J by 2 bases, leaving 7 bases between them. CDR3 sequence (DNA): TGTGCCAGCAGCTTGATGTTGGCCTACGAGCAGTACTTC. Amino acids: CASSLMLAYEQYF.

CDR3 sequence: CASSQEGTSYGYTF. CDR3 coding DNA: TGCGCCAGCAGCCAAGAGGGGACATCCTATGGCTACACCTTC. The chain employs TRBV4-1 and TRBJ1-2; the D gene is possibly TRBD1 (6 bases). V lost 0 bases and J lost 4, with 9 bases in between. This CDR3 has 14 residues. Germline-derived CDR1 and CDR2 are MGHRA and YSYEKL.

The V call is TRBV5-1, the J call TRBJ2-1; 7 nucleotides match TRBD2. Germline lookup yields CDR1 SGHRS and CDR2 YFSETQ. This CDR3 is 16 amino acids long. The trim removed 0 bases at V and 9 bases at J, leaving 12 bases unmatched. This CDR3 is CASSLEAGPLIGEQFF. The CDR3 DNA follows: TGCGCCAGCAGCTTGGAAGCGGGACCCCTCATTGGTGAGCAGTTCTTC.

The genes are TRBV7-9 and TRBJ2-7; 8 bases line up with TRBD1. This CDR3 contains 13 residues. Germline-derived CDR1 and CDR2 are SEHNR and FQNEAQ (reference sequence). With V trimmed by 5 bases and J by 5 bases, 5 bases remained unmatched. The CDR3 DNA reads TGTGCCAGCAGCCAGGACAGGGCGGACGAGCAGTACTTC. Its protein product is CASSQDRADEQYF.

This chain links TRBV27 with TRBJ2-1, with 10 bases matching TRBD1. CDR3 length equals 15 residues. The V gene end was trimmed by 3 bases and the J gene end by 4 bases; junction bases not matched to a gene: 3. CDR1 and CDR2 (germline): MNHEY, SMNVEV (reference sequence). Here the CDR3 reads CASSFRDRGYNEQFF. The CDR3 DNA is TGTGCCAGCAGTTTCCGGGACAGGGGATACAATGAGCAGTTCTTC.

The CDR3 DNA reads TGTGCCAGCAGTTACGTCGGCAGATCCTACGAGCAGTACTTC. The encoded protein is CASSYVGRSYEQYF. This chain joins TRBV6-5 and TRBJ2-7; D call uncertain. This CDR3 is 14 amino acids long. With 2 bases removed from V and 1 base from J, the gap between germline ends came to 9 bases. The germline V gene encodes CDR1 MNHEY and CDR2 SVGAGI.

This chain connects TRBV15 to TRBJ2-7; 7 nucleotides match TRBD1. The CDR3 has 17 residues. The germline CDR1 and CDR2 sequences are LNHNV and YYDKDF (reference sequence). With V trimmed by 3 bases and J by 0 bases, 11 bases remained unmatched. CDR3 amino acids: CATSRGKRRDSSYEQYF. In nucleotides, the CDR3 is TGTGCCACCAGCAGGGGAAAACGCCGGGACAGCTCCTACGAGCAGTACTTC.

Remarks on this clone: One end of the junction fails to match germline, which may point to a read error. V and J are TRBV7-9 and TRBJ2-1, with D perhaps TRBD1 or TRBD2 (6 bases each). CDR3 size: 12 residues. From germline, CDR1 is SEHNR and CDR2 FQNEAQ (reference sequence). DNA for the CDR3: TGTGCCAGCAGCACGGGGGACAATGGGCAGTTCTTC. The encoded protein is CASSTGDNGQFF.

The V and J genes are TRBV5-1 and TRBJ2-1, with a possible D match to TRBD2 (7 bases). The CDR3 has 13 amino acids. Trimming took 6 bases from V and 5 from J, leaving 12 bases between them. Looked up from germline, CDR1 is SGHRS and CDR2 is YFSETQ. Here the CDR3 DNA reads TGCGCCAGCAAGGGGGAGGGTGACAATGAGCAGTTCTTC. It translates to CASKGEGDNEQFF.

The genes are TRBV7-2 and TRBJ2-7; 8 bases are a match to TRBD2. The CDR3 has 14 residues. From germline, CDR1 is SGHTA and CDR2 FQGNSA. The J segment lost 2 bases and the V segment lost 5 bases, leaving 5 bases of the junction unmatched. CDR3 sequence: CASSPGGGTYEQYF. Here the CDR3 DNA reads TGTGCCAGCAGCCCGGGGGGGGGTACCTACGAGCAGTACTTC.